A selection of T cell receptor beta chains follows, all from one sample in a study of shared clonotypes between healthy human individuals. The method was immunoSEQ multiplex PCR; TCRdb's version includes in-frame clones alone and lacks a portion of them. The sample has some 2 million clones, 90% to 95% seen once. The sample taken for sequencing was naive CD4+ T cells sorted from blood. The receptor source for this set is a young man in good health. Each CDR3 is given with its conserved first and last residue. A D gene is named only where the DNA matches it firmly. Clone size is given for some rows only: seen once, a few or many times, or a class if the clone is expanded.

d_call	j_call	v_call	clone_size	cdr3_aa	cdr3_nt
NA	TRBJ2-1	TRBV6-5	NA	CASSPPGTFYNEQFF	TGTGCCAGCAGCCCCCCCGGGACTTTTTACAATGAGCAGTTCTTC
NA	TRBJ1-1	TRBV9	once	CASSSYRDFGTEAFF	TGTGCCAGCAGCTCCTACAGGGATTTTGGCACTGAAGCTTTCTTT
NA	TRBJ1-4	TRBV10-3	NA	CAISEGQNEKLFF	TGTGCCATCAGTGAAGGACAGAATGAAAAACTGTTTTTT
NA	TRBJ2-2	TRBV25-1	NA	CASSEYEYTGELFF	TGTGCCAGCAGTGAATATGAGTACACCGGGGAGCTGTTTTTT
NA	TRBJ1-1	TRBV5-1	NA	CASSSSGSTVTEAFF	TGCGCCAGCAGCTCTTCCGGGTCCACAGTCACTGAAGCTTTCTTT
NA	TRBJ1-5	TRBV4-1	NA	CASSLDGSPNQPQHF	TGCGCCAGCAGCCTTGACGGGAGCCCCAATCAGCCCCAGCATTTT
TRBD2	TRBJ2-1	TRBV29-1	NA	CSAITSGGHNEQFF	TGCAGCGCCATAACTAGCGGGGGCCACAATGAGCAGTTCTTC
NA	TRBJ2-5	TRBV6-5	NA	CASSPWGETQYF	TGTGCCAGCAGCCCCTGGGGAGAGACCCAGTACTTC
TRBD2	TRBJ2-3	TRBV7-9	NA	CASSLIGLAGMSVGNTQYF	TGTGCCAGCAGCTTGATAGGACTAGCGGGGATGTCAGTCGGGAATACGCAGTATTTT
NA	TRBJ2-6	TRBV11-2	NA	CASSSGFSGANVLTF	TGTGCCAGCAGTTCAGGTTTCTCTGGGGCCAACGTCCTGACTTTC
TRBD1	TRBJ1-1	TRBV2	once	CASTPQGAAFF	TGTGCCAGCACCCCACAGGGGGCTGCTTTCTTT
NA	TRBJ2-1	TRBV9	NA	CASSVHPSSYNEQFF	TGTGCCAGCAGCGTACACCCTAGCTCCTACAATGAGCAGTTCTTC
NA	TRBJ1-1	TRBV11-2	NA	CASSLALGAKGEAFF	TGTGCCAGCAGCTTAGCTCTGGGGGCTAAGGGTGAAGCTTTCTTT
TRBD1	TRBJ1-2	TRBV7-9	NA	CASSFVGQAFNYGYTF	TGTGCCAGCAGCTTCGTTGGACAGGCGTTTAACTATGGCTACACCTTC
NA	TRBJ2-7	TRBV7-9	NA	CASSPGITHEQYF	TGTGCCAGCAGCCCCGGGATCACCCACGAGCAGTACTTC
NA	TRBJ1-5	TRBV5-3	NA	CARSPPGSGHQPQHF	TGTGCCAGAAGCCCGCCGGGTTCTGGGCATCAGCCCCAGCATTTT
TRBD1	TRBJ2-3	TRBV7-9	NA	CASSPGQGDSDTQYF	TGTGCCAGCAGCCCGGGACAGGGGGATTCAGATACGCAGTATTTT
TRBD1	TRBJ1-1	TRBV28	NA	CASTTGGTEAFF	TGTGCCAGCACGACAGGGGGCACTGAAGCTTTCTTT
NA	TRBJ2-1	TRBV19	NA	CASSALRGGQDEQFF	TGTGCCAGTAGTGCCTTACGAGGGGGACAAGATGAGCAGTTCTTC
TRBD1	TRBJ1-1	TRBV6-5	NA	CASSYSDRGNTEAFF	TGTGCCAGCAGTTACTCGGACAGGGGGAACACTGAAGCTTTCTTT
NA	TRBJ1-1	TRBV27	NA	CASSLSSARMNTEAFF	TGTGCCAGCAGTTTATCGTCGGCCAGAATGAACACTGAAGCTTTCTTT
NA	TRBJ2-3	TRBV5-6	NA	CASSVNPGPGSTDTQYF	TGTGCCAGCAGCGTAAATCCGGGACCGGGAAGCACAGATACGCAGTATTTT
NA	TRBJ2-1	TRBV2	NA	CASSGRPPNEQFF	TGTGCCAGCAGTGGTCGTCCTCCCAATGAGCAGTTCTTC
NA	TRBJ2-7	TRBV2	NA	CASNSGPYEQYF	TGTGCCAGCAATAGCGGCCCCTACGAGCAGTACTTC
TRBD1	TRBJ2-3	TRBV5-4	NA	CASSRKGTQGTDTQYF	TGTGCCAGCAGCCGAAAGGGTACACAGGGGACAGATACGCAGTATTTT
NA	TRBJ2-5	TRBV9	NA	CASSVAGTQETQYF	TGTGCCAGCAGCGTTGCAGGGACCCAAGAGACCCAGTACTTC
TRBD1	TRBJ2-7	TRBV7-9	NA	CASSSRDRGPYEQYF	TGTGCCAGCAGCTCCCGGGACAGGGGACCCTACGAGCAGTACTTC
TRBD2	TRBJ2-1	TRBV5-1	NA	CASSYQGTSPNEQFF	TGCGCCAGCAGCTACCAGGGGACTAGTCCTAATGAGCAGTTCTTC
NA	TRBJ2-7	TRBV5-4	NA	CASSFIQGEQYF	TGTGCCAGCAGCTTTATACAGGGCGAGCAGTACTTC
TRBD1	TRBJ1-1	TRBV7-9	NA	CASGQGMNTEAFF	TGTGCCAGCGGACAGGGAATGAACACTGAAGCTTTCTTT
NA	TRBJ2-5	TRBV30	NA	CAWSVGETQYF	TGTGCCTGGTCTGTAGGAGAGACCCAGTACTTC
NA	TRBJ2-5	TRBV6-5	NA	CASSYTRVQETQYF	TGTGCCAGCAGTTACACCCGAGTCCAAGAGACCCAGTACTTC
NA	TRBJ1-6	TRBV30	NA	CAWSPSRILWNSPLHF	TGTGCCTGGAGTCCCTCCCGAATCCTATGGAATTCACCCCTCCACTTT
NA	TRBJ1-2	TRBV28	NA	CASTSDLGYTF	TGTGCCAGCACTTCGGATCTGGGCTACACCTTC
NA	TRBJ1-1	TRBV7-9	NA	CASSLGRGGGDFF	TGTGCCAGCAGCTTAGGACGAGGCGGAGGGGATTTCTTT
TRBD2	TRBJ2-1	TRBV5-1	NA	CASSPRRGLAGGPANEQFF	TGCGCCAGCAGCCCCCGCCGGGGACTAGCGGGGGGGCCCGCGAATGAGCAGTTCTTC
TRBD2	TRBJ2-5	TRBV5-6	NA	CASSLPSGSQETQYF	TGTGCCAGCAGCTTGCCTAGCGGGAGTCAAGAGACCCAGTACTTC
NA	TRBJ2-2	TRBV6-5	NA	CASRGTPNTGELFF	TGTGCCAGCAGGGGGACACCGAACACCGGGGAGCTGTTTTTT
NA	TRBJ1-6	TRBV6-5	NA	CASKTDSYNSPLHF	TGTGCCAGCAAGACGGACAGTTATAATTCACCCCTCCACTTT
NA	TRBJ2-2	TRBV4-3	NA	CASSPSPFGVPPELFF	TGCGCCAGCAGCCCCTCCCCTTTTGGGGTTCCGCCCGAGCTGTTTTTT
TRBD1	TRBJ1-4	TRBV7-9	NA	CASSLGGQGSAKLFF	TGTGCCAGCAGCCTGGGGGGACAGGGGTCCGCAAAACTGTTTTTT
TRBD1	TRBJ1-6	TRBV5-1	NA	CASSPDRGGSPLHF	TGCGCCAGCAGCCCGGACAGGGGAGGTTCACCCCTCCACTTT
NA	TRBJ2-1	TRBV6-5	NA	CASRDLDEQFF	TGTGCCAGCAGGGACCTGGATGAGCAGTTCTTC
NA	TRBJ1-6	TRBV6-5	NA	CASTRDPYNSPLHF	TGTGCCAGCACTCGGGACCCTTATAATTCACCCCTCCACTTT
TRBD2	TRBJ2-3	TRBV14	NA	CASSQLAGGRQGTDTQYF	TGTGCCAGCAGCCAACTAGCGGGGGGCCGACAAGGCACAGATACGCAGTATTTT
TRBD1	TRBJ1-4	TRBV7-2	NA	CASSFRGGNEKLFF	TGTGCCAGCAGCTTCAGGGGGGGAAATGAAAAACTGTTTTTT